Listed here are 17 T cell receptor beta chains from one sample, sequenced in a study of T cells in localized non-small cell lung cancer. The assay was immunoSEQ multiplex PCR, and TCRdb's table has in-frame clones only and misses some. The table includes tens of thousands of clones, 85% to 90% detected once. Sample: peripheral blood, taken before any cancer treatment. Every receptor here comes from a male donor older than 55 with stage I lung adenocarcinoma.

J is TRBJ1-3 and V is TRBV7-2; no clear D. Deletions cut 5 bases from V and 0 bases from J, with 11 bases between. The CDR3 loop spans 15 amino acids. The germline V gene has CDR1 SGHTA and CDR2 FQGNSA. The CDR3 DNA is TGTGCCAGCAGCCCCCAGACAACCTCTGGAAACACCATATATTTT. It translates to CASSPQTTSGNTIYF.

This sequence joins TRBV4-2 and TRBJ2-1, with TRBD2 as a possible D gene (6 bases). The CDR3 runs to 18 residues. From germline, CDR1 is LGHNA and CDR2 YNFKEQ. V dropped 0 bases and J dropped 3 bases, with 18 bases sitting between them. The CDR3 sequence: CASSQEQQAGRIYNEQFF. Written as DNA, the CDR3 is TGTGCCAGCAGCCAAGAGCAACAGGCGGGACGGATCTACAATGAGCAGTTCTTC.

The chain combines TRBV5-1 with TRBJ2-3; D may correspond to TRBD1 or TRBD2 (6 bases each). CDR1 SGHRS and CDR2 YFSETQ come from the germline V gene. The CDR3 consists of 15 residues. Deletions cut 4 bases from V and 1 base from J, with 13 bases between. DNA of the CDR3: TGCGCCAGCAGCCCCACTGGGGGGCGCACAGATACGCAGTATTTT. This codes for CASSPTGGRTDTQYF. The variable domain in full, completed from reference TRBV5-1 and TRBJ2-3, reads KAGVTQTPRYLIKTRGQQVTLSCSPISGHRSVSWYQQTPGQGLQFLFEYFSETQRNKGNFPGRFSGRQFSNSRSEMNVSTLELGDSALYLCASSPTGGRTDTQYFGPGTRLTVL.

V is TRBV5-1 and J is TRBJ2-3, with TRBD2 as a possible D gene (7 bases). This CDR3 is built from 15 residues. Per germline, CDR1 SGHRS and CDR2 YFSETQ. Trimming stripped 5 bases from V and 2 bases from J, with 15 bases between. The CDR3 spells CASRRGGVFTDTQYF. The CDR3, as DNA: TGCGCCAGCAGAAGGGGGGGAGTATTCACAGATACGCAGTATTTT. The whole variable domain, filled in from reference TRBV5-1 and TRBJ2-3, reads KAGVTQTPRYLIKTRGQQVTLSCSPISGHRSVSWYQQTPGQGLQFLFEYFSETQRNKGNFPGRFSGRQFSNSRSEMNVSTLELGDSALYLCASRRGGVFTDTQYFGPGTRLTVL.

The chain couples TRBV11-3 to TRBJ2-1; D may be TRBD2 (5 bases). This CDR3 contains 16 residues. V dropped 3 bases and J dropped 3 bases, with 15 bases sitting between them. Looked up from germline, CDR1 is SGHNT and CDR2 is YENEEA. Written as DNA, the CDR3 is TGTGCCAGCAGCTTGGGCGGGCAGGCCGACTACAATGAGCAGTTCTTC. This translates into CASSLGGQADYNEQFF.

V is TRBV5-1 and J is TRBJ2-4; possible D gene TRBD1, 6 bases. Germline V gene sequence: CDR1 SGHRS, CDR2 YFSETQ. The CDR3 runs 14 residues. Trimming took off 4 bases at V and 4 bases at J, with 12 bases between the two ends. The CDR3 bases are TGCGCCAGCAGCCACCGGGACATGAAAAACATTCAGTACTTC. This sequence encodes CASSHRDMKNIQYF.

This clone was seen just once. This rearrangement joins TRBV28 to TRBJ1-5; TRBD1 might be the D (5 bases). V was trimmed by 8 bases and J by 1 base, leaving 30 bases between them. The CDR3 runs 20 residues. Per the germline V gene, CDR1 is MDHEN and CDR2 is SYDVKM. CDR3 DNA: TGTGCCAGCGATAAGCTAGGGGTAAATTTAGATTCGGCAAGCAATCAGCCCCAGCATTTT. As protein: CASDKLGVNLDSASNQPQHF.

The chain recombines TRBV9 with TRBJ2-1; D not resolved. CDR1 is SGDLS and CDR2 is YYNGEE in the germline V gene. Trimming removed 0 bases from V and 0 bases from J, with 7 bases in between. The CDR3 runs to 15 residues. In nucleotides, the CDR3 is TGTGCCAGCAGCGTAGTAGATTACTCCTACAATGAGCAGTTCTTC. It codes for CASSVVDYSYNEQFF.

J is TRBJ1-1 and V is TRBV5-6, with D hard to call. Between the trimmed V and J ends, which lost 0 bases and 5 bases, there was a span of 5 bases. CDR1 SGHDT and CDR2 YYEEEE come from the germline V gene. The CDR3 runs 12 residues. The CDR3 coding sequence is TGTGCCAGCAGCTTGGACCGGACTGAAGCTTTCTTT. Protein sequence: CASSLDRTEAFF.

The chain is built from TRBV5-1 and TRBJ2-3; the match to TRBD2 covers 9 bases. CDR3 length equals 15 residues. J gave up 4 bases and V 2 bases, and 5 bases lay outside the gene matches. Germline V gene sequence: CDR1 SGHRS, CDR2 YFSETQ. The chain's CDR3 is CASSFRGGASDTQYF. Here the CDR3 DNA reads TGCGCCAGCAGCTTCCGCGGGGGGGCATCAGATACGCAGTATTTT. Based on the CDR3 plus reference TRBV5-1 and TRBJ2-3, the full variable domain is KAGVTQTPRYLIKTRGQQVTLSCSPISGHRSVSWYQQTPGQGLQFLFEYFSETQRNKGNFPGRFSGRQFSNSRSEMNVSTLELGDSALYLCASSFRGGASDTQYFGPGTRLTVL.

The chain uses TRBV7-9 and TRBJ2-3; the match to TRBD2 covers 13 bases. The CDR3 sequence is 15 residues long. V lost 5 bases, J lost 6 bases, and 5 bases stayed unmatched. The germline gives CDR1 SEHNR, CDR2 FQNEAQ (reference sequence). This chain's CDR3 is CASSRLAGGSDTQYF. The CDR3 DNA is TGTGCCAGCAGCCGACTAGCGGGAGGATCTGATACGCAGTATTTT.

This sequence joins TRBV13 and TRBJ2-1; D gene unclear. Deletions cut 2 bases from V and 6 bases from J, with 14 bases between. CDR3 size: 15 residues. In germline, CDR1 is PRHDT, CDR2 FYEKMQ (reference sequence). CDR3 coding DNA: TGTGCCAGCAGCTTATTAGGGCCCAAAGGCAATGAGCAGTTCTTC. It encodes CASSLLGPKGNEQFF. Full variable domain (remainder filled in from reference TRBV13 and TRBJ2-1): AAGVIQSPRHLIKEKRETATLKCYPIPRHDTVYWYQQGPGQDPQFLISFYEKMQSDKGSIPDRFSAQQFSDYHSELNMSSLELGDSALYFCASSLLGPKGNEQFFGPGTRLTVL.

V usage is TRBV7-9 and J usage is TRBJ2-3, with D possibly TRBD1 on 6 matching bases. Germline CDR1 SEHNR, CDR2 FQNEAQ (reference sequence). The V end was cut by 3 bases, the J end by 9 bases, with 10 bases between. The CDR3 sequence is 12 residues long. CDR3 sequence reads: CASSLRQATQYF. For the CDR3, the DNA is TGTGCCAGCAGCTTGAGACAGGCAACGCAGTATTTT.

This chain joins TRBV19 and TRBJ1-5; a weak D match, TRBD1 (5 bases). The CDR3 extends over 16 amino acids. Germline V gene lookup returns CDR1 LNHDA and CDR2 SQIVND (reference sequence). V gave up 1 base and J gave up 7 bases, with 17 bases separating them. The CDR3 coding sequence is TGTGCCAGTAGTATAGTAGGGGCGCGGATGGAACAGCCCCAGCATTTT. It translates to CASSIVGARMEQPQHF.

This clone appeared once. The chain carries TRBV4-3 and TRBJ2-5, with D perhaps matching TRBD1 or TRBD2 (7 bases each). This CDR3 is built from 17 residues. Germline CDR1 is LGHNA and CDR2 is YSLEER. V lost 0 bases, J lost 7 bases, and 21 bases lay in between. CDR3 sequence (DNA): TGCGCCAGCAGCCAAGAAATAGGGGCAGGGGGGGCGCGGACCCAGTACTTC. This codes for CASSQEIGAGGARTQYF.

This clone was recorded once. The gene calls are TRBV7-2 and TRBJ2-3, with 10 bases lining up with TRBD2. The trim removed 5 bases at V and 4 bases at J, leaving 6 bases unmatched. The germline gives CDR1 SGHTA, CDR2 FQGNSA. The CDR3 spans 15 residues. The CDR3 loop is CASSPGTSVPDTQYF. CDR3 nucleotide sequence: TGTGCCAGCAGCCCCGGGACTAGCGTCCCAGATACGCAGTATTTT. Full variable domain (outside the CDR3, taken from reference TRBV7-2 and TRBJ2-3): GAGVSQSPSNKVTEKGKDVELRCDPISGHTALYWYRQSLGQGLEFLIYFQGNSAPDKSGLPSDRFSAERTGGSVSTLTIQRTQQEDSAVYLCASSPGTSVPDTQYFGPGTRLTVL.

This sequence joins TRBV18 and TRBJ1-1; D is unresolved. Germline CDR1 reads KGHSH; CDR2 reads LQKENI. CDR3 length: 13 residues. V was shortened by 3 bases and J by 2 bases, with 7 bases between the two germline ends. DNA of the CDR3: TGTGCCAGCTCACCCGGGCAAAACACTGAAGCTTTCTTT. Translation gives CASSPGQNTEAFF.